This is a list of T cell receptor beta chains from one sample in a study of T cell responses to AZD1222 COVID-19 vaccine. Sequencing was performed with immunoSEQ multiplex PCR; in TCRdb, only in-frame clones are kept and a portion is missing. The data show 130,000 or so clones, with 85% to 95% seen just once and around 0.9% held by the top ten. Here the sequenced sample was peripheral blood, taken on day 0 of MenACWY control vaccination. These receptors were taken from an adult in good health. The CDR3 runs from the conserved cysteine through the conserved F or W. Each record gives: clone size, D gene, V gene, J gene, CDR3 protein, CDR3 DNA. The D gene is left open where the match is weak. Expanded clones get a size class; other rows say once, few or many, or leave the size out.

-	-	TRBV10-1	TRBJ2-3	CASSVSGLSTDTQYF	TGCGCCAGCAGTGTTTCAGGGCTAAGCACAGATACGCAGTATTTT
-	-	TRBV5-4	TRBJ2-7	CASSLAGLDEQYF	TGTGCCAGCAGCTTGGCAGGGCTCGACGAGCAGTACTTC
-	TRBD1	TRBV19	TRBJ1-2	CASQQGAFYGYTF	TGTGCCAGTCAACAGGGGGCTTTCTATGGCTACACCTTC
many	-	TRBV2	TRBJ1-2	CASSEGARRRYTF	TGTGCCAGCAGTGAAGGGGCGCGGCGGCGCTACACCTTC
-	-	TRBV4-3	TRBJ1-1	CASSPLTANTEAFF	TGCGCCAGCAGCCCTTTGACAGCTAACACTGAAGCTTTCTTT
-	-	TRBV7-3	TRBJ1-1	CASSLFPRGPRNTEAFF	TGTGCCAGCAGCTTATTCCCGCGCGGACCTAGGAACACTGAAGCTTTCTTT
-	-	TRBV7-3	TRBJ1-5	CASRLNGVRGNQPQHF	TGTGCCAGCAGACTTAACGGGGTAAGGGGGAATCAGCCCCAGCATTTT
once	-	TRBV5-1	TRBJ1-4	CASSLATGTNEKLFF	TGCGCCAGCAGCTTGGCTACAGGGACTAATGAAAAACTGTTTTTT
-	-	TRBV5-4	TRBJ1-1	CASSLGGNTEAFF	TGTGCCAGCAGCTTGGGCGGCAACACTGAAGCTTTCTTT
-	-	TRBV2	TRBJ1-2	CASSDGGGYTF	TGTGCCAGCAGTGACGGGGGTGGCTACACCTTC
-	-	TRBV19	TRBJ1-6	CASSINGDSPLHF	TGTGCCAGTAGTATAAACGGGGATTCACCCCTCCACTTT
-	-	TRBV5-4	TRBJ2-3	CASSLEGTDTQYF	TGTGCCAGCAGCTTAGAGGGCACAGATACGCAGTATTTT
-	-	TRBV5-1	TRBJ1-4	CASSYRADEKLFF	TGCGCCAGCAGCTATAGGGCGGATGAAAAACTGTTTTTT
-	TRBD2	TRBV4-1	TRBJ2-3	CASSQDPSAQGLARDTQYF	TGCGCCAGCAGCCAAGATCCTTCTGCTCAGGGACTAGCCAGAGATACGCAGTATTTT
-	-	TRBV19	TRBJ1-3	CASSDGDGNTIYF	TGTGCCAGTAGTGACGGGGATGGAAACACCATATATTTT
-	-	TRBV29-1	TRBJ1-1	CSATRWGRSNTEAFF	TGCAGCGCAACAAGGTGGGGTCGTTCGAACACTGAAGCTTTCTTT
-	TRBD2	TRBV4-2	TRBJ2-3	CASSHPSGGGTDTQYF	TGTGCCAGCAGCCACCCTAGCGGGGGGGGCACAGATACGCAGTATTTT
-	-	TRBV12-3/TRBV12-4	TRBJ1-1	CASSFAPHTEAFF	TGTGCCAGCAGTTTCGCACCCCACACTGAAGCTTTCTTT
-	-	TRBV14	TRBJ2-7	CASSQDRGYPIYEQYF	TGTGCCAGCAGCCAAGATCGAGGGTACCCGATCTACGAGCAGTACTTC
-	TRBD2	TRBV7-3	TRBJ2-7	CASSSNGGVSEQYF	TGTGCCAGCAGCTCCAATGGGGGGGTCTCCGAGCAGTACTTC
few	-	TRBV30	TRBJ1-2	CAWRDDKGYGYTF	TGTGCCTGGAGAGACGACAAGGGCTATGGCTACACCTTC
-	-	TRBV27	TRBJ1-2	CASSFTGGGNYGYTF	TGTGCCAGCAGTTTTACGGGAGGAGGCAACTATGGCTACACCTTC
-	-	TRBV7-3	TRBJ1-1	CASSLTPLNTEAFF	TGTGCCAGCAGCTTAACGCCATTGAACACTGAAGCTTTCTTT
-	-	TRBV27	TRBJ1-1	CASSLWREGEAFF	TGTGCCAGCAGTTTATGGAGGGAGGGTGAAGCTTTCTTT
once	TRBD1	TRBV5-1	TRBJ1-2	CASSQGTGGYGYTF	TGCGCCAGCAGTCAGGGGACAGGGGGTTATGGCTACACCTTC
once	-	TRBV6-2/TRBV6-3	TRBJ1-4	CASSYYDRDPARERLFF	TGTGCCAGCAGTTACTATGACCGGGACCCGGCTCGGGAGAGGTTGTTTTTT
-	-	TRBV5-1	TRBJ1-2	CASSLAPDYGYTF	TGCGCCAGCAGCTTGGCACCGGACTATGGCTACACCTTC
-	-	TRBV6-2/TRBV6-3	TRBJ1-5	CASSGGPSVQHF	TGTGCCAGCAGTGGTGGCCCTTCGGTCCAGCATTTT
-	TRBD1	TRBV18	TRBJ1-4	CASSRDRTTNEKLFF	TGTGCCAGCTCAAGGGACAGAACAACTAATGAAAAACTGTTTTTT
-	TRBD1	TRBV5-1	TRBJ2-1	CASSLDRGMNEQFF	TGCGCCAGCAGCTTGGACAGGGGGATGAATGAGCAGTTCTTC
-	-	TRBV27	TRBJ1-2	CASSLFGQGQVGNYGYTF	TGTGCCAGCAGTTTATTCGGGCAGGGGCAAGTGGGCAACTATGGCTACACCTTC
-	TRBD2	TRBV28	TRBJ2-1	CASSELAGGDEQFF	TGTGCCAGCAGCGAACTAGCGGGCGGGGATGAGCAGTTCTTC
-	-	TRBV6-1	TRBJ1-2	CASSEGGAYSYGYTF	TGTGCCAGCAGTGAAGGGGGGGCCTACTCCTATGGCTACACCTTC
-	-	TRBV6-2/TRBV6-3	TRBJ2-4	CASSYNGRELAKNIQYF	TGTGCCAGCAGTTACAATGGGCGGGAACTAGCCAAAAACATTCAGTACTTC
-	-	TRBV6-1	TRBJ2-7	CASSEIEGEYEQYF	TGTGCCAGCAGTGAAATCGAGGGGGAATACGAGCAGTACTTC
-	TRBD1	TRBV6-5	TRBJ2-2	CASSPRTGSHGELFF	TGTGCCAGCAGTCCACGGACAGGGAGCCACGGGGAGCTGTTTTTT
-	TRBD2	TRBV4-1	TRBJ2-7	CASSQDGGGVTYEQYF	TGCGCCAGCAGCCAAGATGGCGGGGGGGTAACCTACGAGCAGTACTTC
-	-	TRBV5-8	TRBJ1-1	CASSLWRGTTEAFF	TGTGCCAGCAGCTTGTGGCGGGGGACCACTGAAGCTTTCTTT
-	TRBD2	TRBV7-6	TRBJ2-1	CASSLGASGSHPSSYNEQFF	TGTGCCAGCAGCTTAGGAGCTAGCGGGAGTCATCCTAGCTCCTACAATGAGCAGTTCTTC
-	-	TRBV6-2/TRBV6-3	TRBJ2-5	CASSGSNYQETQYF	TGTGCCAGCAGCGGAAGCAATTACCAAGAGACCCAGTACTTC
once	-	TRBV5-1	TRBJ1-6	CASSLKSLDSPLHF	TGCGCCAGCAGCTTGAAAAGTTTGGATTCACCCCTCCACTTT
-	-	TRBV28	TRBJ2-7	CASSLRGGLTSYEQYF	TGTGCCAGCAGTTTAAGGGGCGGTCTTACCTCCTACGAGCAGTACTTC
-	-	TRBV28	TRBJ2-7	CASSFPGPSADPSLEQYF	TGTGCCAGCAGTTTCCCCGGCCCCTCGGCGGACCCCTCCCTCGAGCAGTACTTC
-	TRBD1	TRBV19	TRBJ1-5	CASSITGTGQGPQHF	TGTGCCAGTAGTATAACGGGGACAGGCCAGGGGCCCCAGCATTTT
-	TRBD2	TRBV5-1	TRBJ2-1	CASSSGGGNNEQFF	TGCGCCAGCAGCTCCGGGGGGGGAAACAATGAGCAGTTCTTC
-	-	TRBV6-5	TRBJ1-1	CASSYSTPSNTEAFF	TGTGCCAGCAGTTACTCGACCCCGTCGAACACTGAAGCTTTCTTT
-	-	TRBV9	TRBJ1-4	CASSPGGRQEKLFF	TGTGCCAGCAGCCCTGGGGGGAGGCAAGAAAAACTGTTTTTT